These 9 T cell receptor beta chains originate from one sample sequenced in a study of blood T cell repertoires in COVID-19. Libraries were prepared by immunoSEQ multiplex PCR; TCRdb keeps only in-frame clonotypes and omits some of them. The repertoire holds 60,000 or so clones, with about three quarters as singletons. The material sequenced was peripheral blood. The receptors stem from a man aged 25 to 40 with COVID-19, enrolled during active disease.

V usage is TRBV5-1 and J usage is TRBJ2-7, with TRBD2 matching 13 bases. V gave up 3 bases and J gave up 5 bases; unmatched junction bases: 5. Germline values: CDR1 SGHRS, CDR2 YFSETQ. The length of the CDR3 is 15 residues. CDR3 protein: CASSSQGTSGNEQYF. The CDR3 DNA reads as TGCGCCAGCAGCTCCCAGGGGACTAGCGGGAACGAGCAGTACTTC.

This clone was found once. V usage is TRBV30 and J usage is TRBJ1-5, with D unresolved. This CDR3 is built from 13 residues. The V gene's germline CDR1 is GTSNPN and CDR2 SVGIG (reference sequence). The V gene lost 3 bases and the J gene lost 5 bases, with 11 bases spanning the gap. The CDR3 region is CAWRGLGDQPQHF. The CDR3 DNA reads TGTGCCTGGAGGGGTCTTGGAGATCAGCCCCAGCATTTT. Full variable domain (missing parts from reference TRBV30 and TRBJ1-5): SQTIHQWPATLVQPVGSPLSLECTVEGTSNPNLYWYRQAAGRGLQLLFYSVGIGQISSEVPQNLSASRPQDRQFILSSKKLLLSDSGFYLCAWRGLGDQPQHFGDGTRLSIL.

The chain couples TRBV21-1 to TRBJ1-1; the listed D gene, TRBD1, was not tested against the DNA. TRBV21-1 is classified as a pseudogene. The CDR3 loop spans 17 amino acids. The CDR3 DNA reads TGTGCCAGCAGCAAAGACGGGAAACAGGGGGCAAGCACTGAAGCTTTCTTT. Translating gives CASSKDGKQGASTEAFF.

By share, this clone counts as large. CDR3 nucleotide sequence: TGTGCCAGCAGTTACGCCCTGGCGGAGGGGTTCTTC. Translating it yields CASSYALAEGFF. The chain couples TRBV6-2 or TRBV6-3 to TRBJ2-1, with TRBD2 as a possible D gene (6 bases). The CDR3 sequence is 12 residues long. V dropped 2 bases and J dropped 15 bases, with 14 bases sitting between them. Germline CDR1 MNHEY, CDR2 SVGEGT.

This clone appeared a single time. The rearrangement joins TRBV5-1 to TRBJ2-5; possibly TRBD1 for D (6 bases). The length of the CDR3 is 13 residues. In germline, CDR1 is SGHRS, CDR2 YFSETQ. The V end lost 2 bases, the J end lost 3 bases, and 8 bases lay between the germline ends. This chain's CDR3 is CASSFRGKETQYF. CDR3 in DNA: TGCGCCAGCAGCTTTAGGGGGAAAGAGACCCAGTACTTC.

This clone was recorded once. As DNA, the CDR3 is TGCAGCGTTGAGGGGACAGATCTGATGATCGGGGAGCTGTTTTTT. Its translation: CSVEGTDLMIGELFF. The chain recombines TRBV29-1 with TRBJ2-2; 7 bases line up with TRBD1. This CDR3 comprises 15 residues. J gave up 7 bases and V 3 bases, and 11 bases lay outside the gene matches. In germline, CDR1 is SQVTM, CDR2 ANQGSEA.

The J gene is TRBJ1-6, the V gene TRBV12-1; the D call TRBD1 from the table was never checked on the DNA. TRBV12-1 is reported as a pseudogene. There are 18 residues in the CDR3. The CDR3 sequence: CASSPDRGMSSYNSPLHF. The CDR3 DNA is TGTGCCAGCAGCCCAGACAGGGGGATGAGCTCCTATAATTCACCCCTCCACTTT.

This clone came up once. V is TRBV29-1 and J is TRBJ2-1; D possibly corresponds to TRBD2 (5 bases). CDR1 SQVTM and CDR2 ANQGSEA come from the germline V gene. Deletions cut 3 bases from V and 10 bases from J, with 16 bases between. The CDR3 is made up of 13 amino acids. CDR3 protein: CSVEDRAAPEQFF. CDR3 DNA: TGCAGCGTTGAGGATCGAGCGGCACCCGAGCAGTTCTTC.

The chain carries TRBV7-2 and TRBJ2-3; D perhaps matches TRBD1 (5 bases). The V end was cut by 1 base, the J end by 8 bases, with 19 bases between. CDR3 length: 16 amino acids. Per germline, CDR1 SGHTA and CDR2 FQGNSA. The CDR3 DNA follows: TGTGCCAGCAGCTTAGTTGGGGCCCCCGGGCCAGGTACGCAGTATTTT. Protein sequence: CASSLVGAPGPGTQYF.